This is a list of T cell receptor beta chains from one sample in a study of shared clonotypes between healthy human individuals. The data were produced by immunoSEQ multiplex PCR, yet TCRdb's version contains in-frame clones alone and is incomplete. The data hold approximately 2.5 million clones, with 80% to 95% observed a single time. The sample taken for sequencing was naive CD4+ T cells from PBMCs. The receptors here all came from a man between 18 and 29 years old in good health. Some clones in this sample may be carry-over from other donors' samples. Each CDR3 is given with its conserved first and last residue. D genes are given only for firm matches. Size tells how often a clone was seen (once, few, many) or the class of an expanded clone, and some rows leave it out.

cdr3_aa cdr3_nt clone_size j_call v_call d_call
CASSERGAGGYTF TGTGCCAGCAGTGAAAGGGGAGCCGGTGGCTACACCTTC once TRBJ1-2 TRBV25-1 .
CASSFQGAAKNIQYF TGTGCCAGCAGTTTTCAGGGGGCGGCCAAAAACATTCAGTACTTC . TRBJ2-4 TRBV28 TRBD1
CASSQVKGGLGEGRFF TGCGCCAGCAGCCAAGTTAAGGGGGGACTAGGGGAGGGAAGGTTCTTC . TRBJ2-1 TRBV4-1 TRBD2
CASSEGPAISSYEQYF TGTGCCAGCAGTGAAGGCCCGGCCATCAGCTCCTACGAGCAGTACTTC . TRBJ2-7 TRBV6-1 .
CSVGNRGLDGYTF TGCAGCGTTGGGAACAGGGGGCTGGATGGCTACACCTTC . TRBJ1-2 TRBV29-1 TRBD1
CSVGPGHNTEAFF TGCAGCGTGGGGCCGGGTCACAACACTGAAGCTTTCTTT few TRBJ1-1 TRBV29-1 .
CASSAGRDYGYTF TGTGCCAGCAGTGCGGGCAGGGACTATGGCTACACCTTC . TRBJ1-2 TRBV6-1 .
CASHGGFNEKLFF TGTGCCAGCCATGGGGGGTTCAATGAAAAACTGTTTTTT once TRBJ1-4 TRBV27 .
CASSPTSVRKTQYF TGTGCCAGCAGCCCCACGAGTGTGAGAAAGACCCAGTACTTC . TRBJ2-5 TRBV28 .
CASTTGHNEQFF TGTGCCAGCACCACAGGGCACAATGAGCAGTTCTTC . TRBJ2-1 TRBV21-1 .
CASSPVTGTGQGKLFF TGTGCCAGCTCACCCGTCACCGGGACAGGGCAGGGAAAACTGTTTTTT . TRBJ1-4 TRBV18 TRBD1
CAWSVLGQETQYF TGTGCCTGGAGTGTTCTGGGTCAAGAGACCCAGTACTTC . TRBJ2-5 TRBV30 .
CASSGRSSGGTQYF TGTGCCAGCAGTGGTCGGTCTAGCGGCGGGACCCAGTACTTC . TRBJ2-5 TRBV25-1 TRBD2
CASSQGRNQPQHF TGTGCCAGCAGCCAGGGGCGCAATCAGCCCCAGCATTTT once TRBJ1-5 TRBV11-2 .
CASSLMRTSGTDTQYF TGTGCCAGCTCACTCATGCGGACTAGCGGCACAGATACGCAGTATTTT . TRBJ2-3 TRBV18 TRBD2
CASSETGRTSEAFF TGTGCCAGCAGCGAGACGGGACGTACTTCTGAAGCTTTCTTT . TRBJ1-1 TRBV5-6 .
CASSPGGDRGEKLFF TGTGCCAGCAGCCCCGGGGGGGACAGGGGAGAAAAACTGTTTTTT . TRBJ1-4 TRBV9 TRBD1
CASSPPGTGLEQYF TGCGCCAGCAGCCCCCCCGGGACAGGCCTCGAGCAGTACTTC . TRBJ2-7 TRBV5-1 TRBD1
CASTRGGYGYTF TGTGCCAGCACCCGGGGGGGATATGGCTACACCTTC . TRBJ1-2 TRBV6-5 .
CASSQQEPNTGELFF TGCGCCAGCAGCCAACAAGAGCCGAACACCGGGGAGCTGTTTTTT . TRBJ2-2 TRBV4-1 .
CASALLFGFYNEQFF TGTGCTAGTGCCCTGCTTTTTGGGTTTTACAATGAGCAGTTCTTC . TRBJ2-1 TRBV12-5 .
CASSLVSSNEKLFF TGCGCCAGCAGCTTGGTTTCCAGTAATGAAAAACTGTTTTTT once TRBJ1-4 TRBV5-1 .
CASSLEVGSLNTEAFF TGTGCCAGCAGCTTAGAAGTAGGGAGTCTGAACACTGAAGCTTTCTTT . TRBJ1-1 TRBV7-9 .
CASRNRESGANVLTF TGTGCCAGCAGAAACAGGGAGTCTGGGGCCAACGTCCTGACTTTC . TRBJ2-6 TRBV6-1 .
CASSILSERAFF TGTGCCAGTAGTATTCTCTCCGAGAGGGCTTTCTTT . TRBJ1-1 TRBV19 .
CASSLFGRGPVNSPLHF TGTGCCAGCAGCTTATTCGGCAGGGGGCCAGTTAATTCACCCCTCCACTTT . TRBJ1-6 TRBV7-6 TRBD1
CASSLEGVTEAFF TGTGCCAGCAGCCTTGAAGGGGTCACTGAAGCTTTCTTT few TRBJ1-1 TRBV7-9 .
CSVQGATGAENYGYTF TGCAGCGTCCAAGGGGCCACGGGGGCTGAAAACTATGGCTACACCTTC once TRBJ1-2 TRBV29-1 .
CASSLPDVPSGQFF TGCGCCAGCAGCCTGCCCGACGTCCCTAGCGGGCAGTTCTTC few TRBJ2-1 TRBV5-1 TRBD2
CASSPSSVLSEGYTF TGTGCCAGCAGTCCTTCCTCGGTTTTATCGGAAGGCTACACCTTC once TRBJ1-2 TRBV28 .
CASSEWNEQFF TGCGCCAGCAGTGAGTGGAATGAGCAGTTCTTC . TRBJ2-1 TRBV10-2 .
CASSPGGTGSSYEQYF TGCGCCAGCAGCCCGGGCGGTACGGGGAGCTCCTACGAGCAGTACTTC . TRBJ2-7 TRBV4-1 .
CAIGLEETQYF TGTGCCATTGGACTGGAAGAGACCCAGTACTTC . TRBJ2-5 TRBV7-9 .
CASSPSQGASGNQPQHF TGTGCCAGCTCACCATCACAGGGGGCAAGTGGCAATCAGCCCCAGCATTTT . TRBJ1-5 TRBV18 TRBD1
CASSNGLAGPLEQFF TGTGCCAGCAGCAACGGGCTAGCGGGACCCCTGGAGCAGTTCTTC . TRBJ2-1 TRBV7-3 TRBD2
CASSSGLAGTSTDTQYF TGCGCCAGCAGCTCCGGACTAGCGGGGACTAGCACAGATACGCAGTATTTT . TRBJ2-3 TRBV5-1 TRBD2
CASSQGTGHYGYTF TGCGCCAGCAGTCAGGGGACAGGGCACTATGGCTACACCTTC . TRBJ1-2 TRBV23-1 TRBD1
CSVAPHRVGTEAFF TGCAGCGTTGCTCCCCACAGGGTGGGGACTGAAGCTTTCTTT . TRBJ1-1 TRBV29-1 .
CASSRMGLAGDTQYF TGTGCCAGCAGCCGCATGGGACTAGCAGGAGATACGCAGTATTTT . TRBJ2-3 TRBV5-6 TRBD2
CASSFAGGRYEQFF TGTGCCAGCAGCTTTGCGGGAGGTCGCTATGAGCAGTTCTTC . TRBJ2-1 TRBV5-4 TRBD2
CASSGPGQGDTEAFF TGTGCCAGTAGTGGGCCCGGACAGGGCGACACTGAAGCTTTCTTT . TRBJ1-1 TRBV19 TRBD1
CASSQDIGSGREQFF TGCGCCAGCAGCCAAGATATCGGTAGCGGACGGGAGCAGTTCTTC . TRBJ2-1 TRBV4-3 .
CASRRQGASNSNQPQHF TGTGCCAGCAGACGACAGGGGGCGTCAAATAGCAATCAGCCCCAGCATTTT . TRBJ1-5 TRBV28 TRBD1
CASSPPLGELFF TGTGCCAGCAGCCCACCGTTAGGGGAGCTGTTTTTT . TRBJ2-2 TRBV7-3 .
CASSNDPLGEQFF TGTGCCAGCAGCAACGACCCCCTAGGTGAGCAGTTCTTC once TRBJ2-1 TRBV11-3 .
CASRDGINEKLFF TGTGCCAGCCGGGACGGAATAAATGAAAAACTGTTTTTT . TRBJ1-4 TRBV6-5 .
CASGQDYGYTF TGTGCCAGTGGACAGGACTATGGCTACACCTTC once TRBJ1-2 TRBV27 TRBD1
CASSSPGLALGDTQYF TGTGCCAGCAGTTCTCCGGGACTAGCCTTGGGCGATACGCAGTATTTT . TRBJ2-3 TRBV27 TRBD2
CASQRTSGSDEQYF TGTGCCAGCCAACGGACTAGCGGGAGTGATGAGCAGTACTTC . TRBJ2-7 TRBV18 TRBD2
CASSPGGDYEQYF TGTGCCAGCTCACCAGGGGGGGACTACGAGCAGTACTTC . TRBJ2-7 TRBV18 TRBD2
CASSQETGTYGYTF TGCGCCAGCAGCCAAGAAACCGGGACCTATGGCTACACCTTC . TRBJ1-2 TRBV4-3 .
CASSPPGPGNTIYF TGTGCCAGCAGCCCCCCTGGGCCCGGAAACACCATATATTTT . TRBJ1-3 TRBV6-6 .
CASSLRDRVHEQYF TGTGCCAGCAGTCTCCGGGACAGGGTGCACGAGCAGTACTTC . TRBJ2-7 TRBV6-5 TRBD1
CASSIVGLRTTGRDTEAFF TGTGCCAGTAGTATAGTGGGACTCAGAACGACAGGGAGGGACACTGAAGCTTTCTTT . TRBJ1-1 TRBV19 TRBD1
CASSLTDRGTSGANVLTF TGTGCCAGCAGCTTGACGGACAGGGGAACCTCTGGGGCCAACGTCCTGACTTTC . TRBJ2-6 TRBV7-3 TRBD1
CASSQDGGSGTDMQYF TGTGCCAGCAGCCAAGATGGCGGGAGTGGCACAGATATGCAGTATTTT . TRBJ2-3 TRBV7-2 TRBD2
CASSLVPGQGGGTEAFF TGTGCCAGCAGCTTAGTACCGGGACAGGGCGGGGGCACTGAAGCTTTCTTT . TRBJ1-1 TRBV7-9 TRBD1
CASSLHTSVGEPYEQYF TGTGCCAGCAGCTTACACACCTCGGTGGGAGAACCCTACGAGCAGTACTTC . TRBJ2-7 TRBV21-1 .
CASSFANRALISEAFF TGTGCCAGCAGTTTCGCGAACAGGGCCCTAATCTCTGAAGCTTTCTTT . TRBJ1-1 TRBV6-5 .
CASSSQGAFEKLFF TGTGCCAGCAGCTCACAGGGGGCTTTTGAAAAACTGTTTTTT . TRBJ1-4 TRBV7-3 TRBD1